What follows are 21 T cell receptor beta chains derived from one specimen sequenced in a study of cytomegalovirus exposure and HLA in healthy donors. The PCR contained 60 Vbeta and 13 Jbeta primers. Sequenced by immunoSEQ multiplex PCR; TCRdb stores in-frame clones only, minus some. The top ten hold roughly 3.5% of the sample, which has about 99,000 clones, 70% to 80% seen once. The sequencing sample was made of PBMCs. All receptors derive from a male donor in good health and CMV-seropositive.

This clone was recorded once. The chain employs TRBV7-9 and TRBJ1-6, with D perhaps TRBD1 (6 bases). The CDR3 is 17 residues long. The V end was cut by 5 bases, the J end by 4 bases, with 18 bases between. Germline CDR1 is SEHNR and CDR2 is FQNEAQ (reference sequence). The CDR3 nucleotides read TGTGCCAGCAGCCGACATCGATTGGACAGTTATAATTCACCCCTCCACTTT. Its protein is CASSRHRLDSYNSPLHF.

This chain connects TRBV30 to TRBJ1-1, with D possibly being TRBD1 (6 bases). V gave up 4 bases and J gave up 1 base, with 13 bases separating them. CDR1 and CDR2 (germline): GTSNPN, SVGIG (reference sequence). This CDR3 is 14 amino acids long. The CDR3 loop reads CAWTPGTSNTEAFF. The CDR3 nucleotides are TGTGCCTGGACCCCCGGGACATCGAACACTGAAGCTTTCTTT.

This clone turned up a few times. This chain uses TRBV6-5 with TRBJ2-7; 9 positions agree with TRBD2. V dropped 0 bases and J dropped 7; count of bases not matched to a gene: 10. Germline CDR1 and CDR2: MNHEY and SVGAGI. The length of the CDR3 is 16 residues. CDR3 amino acids: CASSYSRGGVLQEQYF. CDR3 sequence (DNA): TGTGCCAGCAGTTACTCCCGCGGGGGGGTACTTCAGGAGCAGTACTTC.

The chain employs TRBV2 and TRBJ2-4, with D hard to call. The CDR3 has 14 amino acids. The germline V and J ends were trimmed by 3 bases and 0 bases, with 6 bases remaining between them. Germline V gene lookup returns CDR1 SNHLY and CDR2 FYNNEI. DNA for the CDR3: TGTGCCAGCAGTGAGAGACTAGCCAAAAACATTCAGTACTTC. It translates to CASSERLAKNIQYF.

This clone was counted a few times. The CDR3 loop reads CASNTRGGEQFF. CDR3 bases: TGCGCCAGCAATACTAGAGGGGGTGAGCAGTTCTTC. V usage is TRBV10-1 and J usage is TRBJ2-1; possible D gene TRBD1, 6 bases. The CDR3 loop spans 12 amino acids. Trimming stripped 7 bases from V and 9 bases from J, with 13 bases between. Germline values: CDR1 WNHNN, CDR2 SYGVQD (reference sequence).

The rearrangement links TRBV19 to TRBJ2-3; TRBD2 aligns across 12 bases. The J segment lost 2 bases and the V segment lost 6 bases, leaving 12 bases of the junction unmatched. The germline V gene has CDR1 LNHDA and CDR2 SQIVND (reference sequence). The CDR3 loop spans 18 amino acids. In DNA form, the CDR3 reads TGTGCCAGTAGCCTTCGGATGGGACTAGCGGGCAACACAGATACGCAGTATTTT. Amino acid sequence: CASSLRMGLAGNTDTQYF.

The chain is built from TRBV7-8 and TRBJ2-5, with TRBD2 as a possible D gene (5 bases). Germline CDR1 is SGHVS and CDR2 is FQNEAQ. This CDR3 has 14 amino acids. V was trimmed by 5 bases and J by 2 bases, leaving 12 bases between them. CDR3 bases: TGTGCCAGCAGCCCTCCGGGAATACAAGAGACCCAGTACTTC. Translated: CASSPPGIQETQYF.

The chain recombines TRBV27 with TRBJ2-2; 7 bases fit TRBD2. Per germline, CDR1 MNHEY and CDR2 SMNVEV (reference sequence). This CDR3 is built from 14 residues. Trimming at V came to 3 bases and at J to 7 bases, leaving 5 bases not matched to a gene. The CDR3 DNA is TGTGCCAGCAGTTTCAGGGAGGGCGGCGGGGAGCTGTTTTTT. Its protein is CASSFREGGGELFF.

This clone appeared a few times. The chain employs TRBV19 and TRBJ1-5; the D gene is possibly TRBD1 (6 bases). Trimming pared 7 bases from V and 3 bases from J, leaving 10 bases between. CDR3 length: 13 amino acids. The germline V gene encodes CDR1 LNHDA and CDR2 SQIVND (reference sequence). CDR3 in amino acids: CASTYRVNQPQHF. CDR3 DNA sequence: TGTGCCAGTACCTACAGGGTCAATCAGCCCCAGCATTTT.

The gene calls are TRBV5-1 and TRBJ2-7, with TRBD2 identical over 10 bases. Germline CDR1 is SGHRS and CDR2 is YFSETQ. With 4 bases clipped from V and 5 bases from J, the junction kept 9 bases outside the gene matches. The CDR3 covers 15 residues. The CDR3 DNA reads TGCGCCAGCAGCCCAGGACTAGCGGTGGGAAACGAGCAGTACTTC. Translating gives CASSPGLAVGNEQYF.

The chain carries TRBV4-2 and TRBJ1-1, with TRBD1 as a possible D gene (6 bases). Looked up from germline, CDR1 is LGHNA and CDR2 is YNFKEQ. The V and J ends lost 4 bases and 4 bases respectively, with 13 bases between them. This CDR3 spans 14 amino acids. CDR3 residues: CASSPTGTGTEAFF. For the CDR3, the DNA is TGTGCCAGCAGCCCCACAGGGACGGGCACTGAAGCTTTCTTT.

The chain uses TRBV7-8 and TRBJ1-2, with D possibly being TRBD1 (6 bases). From germline, CDR1 is SGHVS and CDR2 FQNEAQ. With 3 bases removed from V and 2 bases from J, the gap between germline ends came to 13 bases. The CDR3 totals 15 residues. The CDR3 sequence is CASSFQPQGNYGYTF. In nucleotides, the CDR3 is TGTGCCAGCAGCTTTCAACCTCAGGGGAACTATGGCTACACCTTC.

The V gene is TRBV19, the J gene TRBJ1-4; the D gene is possibly TRBD1 (5 bases). CDR1 is LNHDA, CDR2 SQIVND, per germline (reference sequence). CDR3 length equals 17 residues. V gave up 4 bases and J gave up 7 bases, with 22 bases separating them. The DNA of the CDR3 is TGTGCCAGTAGTACCCCAACAGGAAAACGTAACGGTGAAAAACTGTTTTTT. Amino acids: CASSTPTGKRNGEKLFF.

The CDR3 nucleotides read TGTGCCAGCAGCTTATTTAGGCCGGGGACTAGCGGGGAAGGCACAGATACGCAGTATTTT. Encoded protein: CASSLFRPGTSGEGTDTQYF. This chain links TRBV13 with TRBJ2-3, with TRBD2 matching over 13 bases. There are 20 residues in the CDR3. Germline V gene lookup returns CDR1 PRHDT and CDR2 FYEKMQ (reference sequence). V shed 2 bases, J shed 1 base, and the junction held 12 bases outside the gene matches.

This clone has more than one count but fewer than ten. The genes are TRBV2 and TRBJ1-2; D unresolved. The germline CDR1 and CDR2 sequences are SNHLY and FYNNEI. The CDR3 spans 13 residues. Trimming removed 3 bases from V and 3 bases from J, with 8 bases in between. This CDR3 is CASSESIHYGYTF. The DNA for the CDR3 is TGTGCCAGCAGTGAGAGCATACACTATGGCTACACCTTC.

The chain combines TRBV6-5 with TRBJ2-1, with D perhaps matching TRBD1 (5 bases). The CDR3 is made up of 14 amino acids. Trimming shortened V by 4 bases and J by 13 bases, and 20 bases separated the two germline ends. CDR1 and CDR2 (germline): MNHEY, SVGAGI. CDR3 in amino acids: CASSLRARDVLQFF. The CDR3 nucleotides are TGTGCCAGCAGTTTACGTGCCAGGGATGTACTACAGTTCTTC.

This chain uses TRBV6-1 with TRBJ1-5; D is uncertain. Trimming cost V 2 bases and J 4 bases, with 3 bases left between them. CDR3 length: 12 residues. Germline CDR1 and CDR2: MNHNS and SASEGT. CDR3 DNA: TGTGCCAGCAGTGAACGGAATCAGCCCCAGCATTTT. This encodes CASSERNQPQHF.

The chain couples TRBV5-6 to TRBJ2-3, with 7 bases lining up with TRBD2. The CDR3 is made up of 16 amino acids. Unmatched junction bases numbered 7, after V lost 1 base and J lost 2 bases. Germline CDR1 reads SGHDT; CDR2 reads YYEEEE. The CDR3 here is CASSLRVGGYTDTQYF. CDR3 DNA sequence: TGTGCCAGCAGCTTGAGGGTGGGGGGGTACACAGATACGCAGTATTTT.

The chain carries TRBV25-1 and TRBJ1-1, with D unresolved. Deletions cut 6 bases from V and 1 base from J, with 12 bases between. This CDR3 is built from 14 residues. CDR1 and CDR2 (germline): MGHDK, SYGVNS. The CDR3 DNA reads as TGTGCCAGCAGGGCCCCTCGGGGGAACACTGAAGCTTTCTTT. Its translation is CASRAPRGNTEAFF.

As regards this clone: Other DNA sequences in this specimen translate into the identical CDR3. The V call is TRBV4-1, the J call TRBJ1-5; no definite D call. Looked up from germline, CDR1 is MGHRA and CDR2 is YSYEKL. The V and J ends lost 4 bases and 7 bases respectively, with 17 bases between them. CDR3 length: 15 residues. For the CDR3, the DNA is TGCGCCAGCAGCCCTTCATCATTCCCCCGGCAGCCCCAGCATTTT. Protein: CASSPSSFPRQPQHF.

This clone was seen a few times. The rearrangement links TRBV7-3 to TRBJ1-1; D gene ambiguous. V was clipped by 5 bases and J by 4 bases, with 14 bases between them. The V gene's germline CDR1 is SGHTA and CDR2 FQGTGA. This CDR3 is built from 14 residues. The CDR3 DNA reads TGTGCCAGCAGCCGCCGGGCGGGCGGCACTGAAGCTTTCTTT. Amino acid sequence: CASSRRAGGTEAFF. Complete variable domain (other parts from reference TRBV7-3 and TRBJ1-1): GAGVSQTPSNKVTEKGKYVELRCDPISGHTALYWYRQSLGQGPEFLIYFQGTGAADDSGLPNDRFFAVRPEGSVSTLKIQRTERGDSAVYLCASSRRAGGTEAFFGQGTRLTVV.